The entry below gives a single TCR beta chain sequence along with its context. The antigen it binds to is not known. Per-nucleotide qualities are absent, and no much larger clonotype sits a single base away. These data originate in a study of blood T cell repertoires in COVID-19 (dated by TCRdb to the early 2020s). Study-wide context: The collaborator samples originated in the United States, Italy and Spain and spanned the acute and convalescent phases of COVID-19. The prospective study material was composed of cDNA or gDNA derived from T cells, B-cell-depleted T cells, or PBMCs. The dataset comprised deeply sampled blood TCRbeta repertoires from subjects exposed to, actively infected with, or recovered from COVID-19. The repertoires were made available in a free public database intended to serve as a resource for research on the immune response to SARS-CoV-2. The samples were drawn from two sources: the first 160 participants of the ongoing ImmuneRACE study, and over 1,000 subjects contributed by 6 global collaborators. A de-identified subject ID, COVID-19 status, age in years and sex were almost always included in the sample metadata. HLA class I and class II types, where available, came from metadata supplied by the sample provider rather than from assay-based typing. What the authors observed across the whole study: How much clinical and demographic metadata was included differed by source and by participant, and the metadata was provided uncurated.

The CDR3 holds 13 amino acids from the cysteine to the phenylalanine. The sequence is cut down to CDR3 DNA, 39 bases in frame from base 1. The germline V gene encodes CDR1 SGHAT and CDR2 FQNNGV. V gives up 5 bases and J gives up 4 bases, and the segment between their germline ends measures 9 bases. The collaborating institutions used their own protocols to collect whole blood in K2EDTA tubes. For TCRbeta analysis, collaborator samples were shipped as frozen whole blood, as isolated PBMCs, or as DNA extracted from either sample type. The immunoSEQ Assay, a bias-controlled multiplex PCR, was used to amplify TCRbeta CDR3 regions from genomic DNA. Under the source paper's analysis protocol: Nucleated cell counts per sample were estimated from amplification of reference gene primers within the assay. To quantify the absolute abundance of each unique TCRbeta CDR3 rearrangement, sequence reads were collapsed and filtered. For each sample, productive Simpson clonality was calculated as the square root of Simpson's diversity index over productive rearrangements. TCRdb took this table from immuneACCESS and kept in-frame rearrangements with V and J called. Such tables lack part of the clones; where checked against another copy, unresolved V genes explain under half of the gap, and the rest is unexplained. That table is the source of V, J and clone size, and D and trimming were worked out from the DNA. Recorded for this sample are under 250,000 clones; just under 85% of them occurred a single time. The top ten constitute 7.6% of the sample.

The specimen sequenced was peripheral blood. This TCR came from a woman between 50 and 59 years old with active or convalescent COVID-19. The chain joins TRBV11-2 to TRBJ1-5; a tentative D call is TRBD1 (5 bases match). The DNA is as follows: TGTGCCAGCAGCCTGACAGATAATCAGCCCCAGCATTTT. Translated, this gives CASSLTDNQPQHF. With all but the CDR3 taken from the reference TRBV11-2 and TRBJ1-5 genes, the full variable domain is: EAGVAQSPRYKIIEKRQSVAFWCNPISGHATLYWYQQILGQGPKLLIQFQNNGVVDDSQLPKDRFSAERLKGVDSTLKIQPAKLEDSAVYLCASSLTDNQPQHFGDGTRLSIL.